One and the same sample provided the 25 T cell receptor beta chains below, sequenced in a study of blood T cell repertoires in COVID-19. The table came from immunoSEQ multiplex PCR; TCRdb's copy has only in-frame clones and leaves some out. Here the sample spans a few hundred thousand clones, roughly 84% being singletons. The sequenced material came from peripheral blood. The origin of the receptors is a woman aged 40 to 50 who had recovered from COVID-19.

The rearrangement joins TRBV2 to TRBJ1-1; D perhaps matches TRBD1 (5 bases). V lost 3 bases and J 1 base, leaving 15 bases between the germline ends. The CDR3 loop spans 16 amino acids. The germline CDR1 and CDR2 sequences are SNHLY and FYNNEI. CDR3 loop: CASSDPGPVRNTEAFF. The DNA for the CDR3 is TGTGCCAGCAGTGACCCAGGGCCGGTGCGGAACACTGAAGCTTTCTTT.

The rearrangement links TRBV6-6 to TRBJ2-7; D might be TRBD1 (6 bases). With 4 bases removed from V and 3 bases from J, the gap between germline ends came to 16 bases. The germline V gene has CDR1 MNHNY and CDR2 SVGAGI (reference sequence). The CDR3 covers 15 residues. This CDR3 reads CASSSRRDTYYEQYF. CDR3 coding DNA: TGTGCCAGCAGTTCGCGCCGGGACACCTACTACGAGCAGTACTTC.

The V call is TRBV2, the J call TRBJ1-2; TRBD1 is a possible D gene (6 bases). CDR3 length: 14 amino acids. Per germline, CDR1 SNHLY and CDR2 FYNNEI. The V end was cut by 4 bases, the J end by 6 bases, with 15 bases between. CDR3 protein: CASSALQGGDGYTF. CDR3 nucleotides: TGTGCCAGCAGTGCTCTACAGGGAGGGGATGGCTACACCTTC.

The chain has TRBV7-9 and TRBJ1-2; 8 bases are shared with TRBD1. V shed 1 base, J shed 10 bases, and the junction held 5 bases outside the gene matches. This CDR3 has 13 residues. Germline CDR1 and CDR2: SEHNR and FQNEAQ (reference sequence). In DNA, the CDR3 is TGTGCCAGCAGCTTAGACGACAGGGGCCACTACACCTTC. Translation: CASSLDDRGHYTF. Based on the CDR3 plus reference TRBV7-9 and TRBJ1-2, the full variable domain is DTGVSQNPRHKITKRGQNVTFRCDPISEHNRLYWYRQTLGQGPEFLTYFQNEAQLEKSRLLSDRFSAERPKGSFSTLEIQRTEQGDSAMYLCASSLDDRGHYTFGSGTRLTVV.

This clone was detected only once. The chain uses TRBV30 and TRBJ2-7; 8 bases map to TRBD1. Germline CDR1 and CDR2: GTSNPN and SVGIG (reference sequence). The trim removed 2 bases at V and 7 bases at J, leaving 7 bases unmatched. The CDR3 is 13 residues long. The CDR3 region is CAWSTSGTGEQYF. The CDR3 DNA reads as TGTGCCTGGAGTACCTCCGGGACAGGTGAGCAGTACTTC.

The chain carries TRBV14 and TRBJ1-5; D is unresolved. Trimming removed 6 bases at V and 0 bases at J, with 18 bases between. The length of the CDR3 is 17 residues. Germline V gene lookup returns CDR1 SGHDN and CDR2 FVKESK. CDR3 nucleotide sequence: TGTGCCAGCAGATCGGTCCCGTCCAGGTATAGCAATCAGCCCCAGCATTTT. This sequence encodes CASRSVPSRYSNQPQHF.

This sequence joins TRBV5-1 and TRBJ2-7, with D maybe TRBD1 (5 bases). V was clipped by 0 bases and J by 3 bases, with 10 bases between them. Germline CDR1 is SGHRS and CDR2 is YFSETQ. This CDR3 spans 14 amino acids. CDR3 amino acids: CASSLDPTGYEQYF. CDR3 bases: TGCGCCAGCAGCTTGGACCCCACAGGCTACGAGCAGTACTTC.

The chain is built from TRBV28 and TRBJ1-2; D is perhaps TRBD1 (5 bases). Germline V gene lookup returns CDR1 MDHEN and CDR2 SYDVKM. The V end was cut by 1 base, the J end by 8 bases, with 14 bases between. The CDR3 is made up of 14 amino acids. The CDR3 region is CASSLLRIRGGYTF. The CDR3 nucleotides read TGTGCCAGCAGTTTATTGCGGATAAGGGGAGGCTACACCTTC.

The gene calls are TRBV9 and TRBJ1-6; tentatively, D is TRBD1 (5 bases). The CDR3 totals 15 residues. V was cut by 3 bases and J by 1 base, with 8 bases left in between. Germline loops: CDR1 SGDLS, CDR2 YYNGEE. This chain's CDR3 is CASSGRGSYNSPLHF. The CDR3 DNA reads as TGTGCCAGCAGCGGCCGGGGGTCCTATAATTCACCCCTCCACTTT.

DNA for the CDR3: TGCGCCAGCACTCTTGGGACTAGCGGGGACTACACAGATACGCAGTATTTT. It is translated as CASTLGTSGDYTDTQYF. The chain is built from TRBV5-1 and TRBJ2-3; TRBD2 matches 13 bases. There are 17 residues in the CDR3. With V trimmed by 6 bases and J by 2 bases, 9 bases remained unmatched. Germline V lookup: CDR1 SGHRS, CDR2 YFSETQ.

This chain uses TRBV5-6 with TRBJ1-1; 7 nucleotides match TRBD1. This CDR3 is built from 14 residues. The V segment lost 5 bases and the J segment 1 base; nucleotides outside the gene matches: 5. Germline-derived CDR1 and CDR2 are SGHDT and YYEEEE. CDR3 in amino acids: CASSVRGRNTEAFF. CDR3 in DNA: TGTGCCAGCAGTGTCAGGGGGAGGAACACTGAAGCTTTCTTT.

The chain combines TRBV28 with TRBJ2-5; D possibly corresponds to TRBD1 (7 bases). CDR1 is MDHEN and CDR2 is SYDVKM in the germline V gene. V gave up 3 bases and J gave up 6 bases, with 11 bases separating them. CDR3 length equals 13 residues. DNA of the CDR3: TGTGCCAGCAGTTTCTCAGGGGGGAAGACCCAGTACTTC. It specifies CASSFSGGKTQYF.

J is TRBJ2-1 and V is TRBV9; D possibly corresponds to TRBD1 (6 bases). The CDR3 length is 12 residues. CDR1 is SGDLS, CDR2 YYNGEE, per germline. Trimming shortened V by 4 bases and J by 13 bases, and 15 bases separated the two germline ends. Here the CDR3 reads CASSTFTGKQFF. The CDR3 coding sequence is TGTGCCAGCAGCACATTTACAGGGAAACAGTTCTTC.

The chain employs TRBV4-3 and TRBJ1-2; unclear D gene. The length of the CDR3 is 17 residues. The ends were cut back, 0 bases at V and 3 bases at J, with 17 bases in the middle. Germline loops: CDR1 LGHNA, CDR2 YSLEER. The CDR3 sequence: CASSQDLSNTGDYGYTF. CDR3 bases: TGCGCCAGCAGCCAAGATTTATCCAATACGGGTGACTATGGCTACACCTTC.

The chain recombines TRBV10-3 with TRBJ2-5; 8 positions agree with TRBD2. The CDR3 spans 16 residues. Trimming removed 3 bases from V and 5 bases from J; junction bases left unmatched: 11. Germline V CDR1 and CDR2: ENHRY, SYGVKD. As DNA, the CDR3 is TGTGCCATCAGTGATCGGAAGGCGGGAGGAAGGGAGACCCAGTACTTC. Translated, it gives CAISDRKAGGRETQYF.

As DNA, the CDR3 is TGTGCCAGCAGCCAGGGAACAGGGATTTGGGATTCACCCCTCCACTTT. It translates to CASSQGTGIWDSPLHF. This chain uses TRBV5-5 with TRBJ1-6; a possible D gene is TRBD1 (6 bases). The V and J ends lost 4 bases and 8 bases respectively, with 19 bases between them. Germline CDR1 is SGHKS and CDR2 is YYEKEE (reference sequence). This CDR3 is built from 16 residues.

This clone has just one count. The chain combines TRBV6-5 with TRBJ1-1, with D perhaps matching TRBD1 (5 bases). V was shortened by 11 bases and J by 1 base, with 14 bases between the two germline ends. CDR1 and CDR2 from the germline V gene are MNHEY and SVGAGI. This CDR3 has 13 residues. CDR3 in amino acids: CAGGVGANTEAFF. In DNA, the CDR3 is TGTGCCGGGGGGGTCGGGGCGAACACTGAAGCTTTCTTT.

Only a few counts were recorded for this clone. The chain employs TRBV19 and TRBJ2-2; unclear D gene. CDR1 and CDR2 from the germline V gene are LNHDA and SQIVND (reference sequence). Trimming cost V 3 bases and J 4 bases, with 6 bases left between them. This CDR3 comprises 13 residues. CDR3 in amino acids: CASSMVSTGELFF. CDR3 sequence (DNA): TGTGCCAGTAGTATGGTGAGCACCGGGGAGCTGTTTTTT.

The V gene is TRBV3-1 (or the pseudogene TRBV3-2), the J gene TRBJ1-1; no firm D call. The germline CDR1 and CDR2 sequences are LGHDT and YNNKEL (reference sequence). The CDR3 has 16 amino acids. With 4 bases removed from V and 4 bases from J, the gap between germline ends came to 19 bases. The CDR3 reads CASSPASGGLSTEAFF. The DNA for the CDR3 is TGTGCCAGCAGCCCCGCGTCGGGAGGGTTGTCCACTGAAGCTTTCTTT.

In its sample, this clone was seen a few times. The gene calls are TRBV3-1 (or the pseudogene TRBV3-2) and TRBJ1-1, with TRBD1 as a possible D gene (6 bases). The CDR3 consists of 13 residues. Looked up from germline, CDR1 is LGHDT and CDR2 is YNNKEL (reference sequence). With 4 bases removed from V and 3 bases from J, the gap between germline ends came to 9 bases. CDR3 coding DNA: TGTGCCAGCAGCCCCGGACAGTACACTGAAGCTTTCTTT. It specifies CASSPGQYTEAFF.

In regard to this clone: Other DNA sequences within the sample encode an identical CDR3. The chain uses TRBV19 and TRBJ2-7; TRBD1 agrees at 9 bases. The CDR3 consists of 14 residues. Trimming removed 5 bases from V and 1 base from J; junction bases left unmatched: 3. Germline assignment: CDR1 LNHDA and CDR2 SQIVND (reference sequence). The CDR3 coding sequence is TGTGCCAGTAGTTTGGGGACAGGGTCCTACGAGCAGTACTTC. Residues: CASSLGTGSYEQYF.

The CDR3 sequence is CAISESRGQGSYNEQFF. CDR3 DNA sequence: TGTGCCATCAGTGAGTCGAGGGGACAGGGTTCCTACAATGAGCAGTTCTTC. The gene calls are TRBV10-3 and TRBJ2-1, with 9 nucleotides matching TRBD1. J was trimmed by 1 base and V by 0 bases; bases with no gene match: 4. Germline values: CDR1 ENHRY, CDR2 SYGVKD. This CDR3 is built from 17 residues.

The V gene is TRBV9, the J gene TRBJ2-1; TRBD1 might be the D (5 bases). The CDR3 has 12 residues. V lost 5 bases and J lost 5, with 8 bases in between. CDR1 is SGDLS and CDR2 is YYNGEE in the germline V gene. The CDR3 loop reads CASSEQDNEQFF. The CDR3 nucleotides are TGTGCCAGCAGTGAACAGGACAATGAGCAGTTCTTC.

This rearrangement joins TRBV6-2 or TRBV6-3 to TRBJ1-3; perhaps TRBD1 as D (5 bases). The CDR3 runs 16 residues. The germline V gene has CDR1 MNHEY and CDR2 SVGEGT. Trimming stripped 6 bases from V and 0 bases from J, with 15 bases between. The CDR3 nucleotides are TGTGCCAGCAGCCGCGGGGGACTGAGCTCTGGAAACACCATATATTTT. It yields the protein CASSRGGLSSGNTIYF.

The chain links TRBV7-2 to TRBJ1-5; 10 bases fit TRBD1. This CDR3 is built from 18 residues. The V gene end was trimmed by 5 bases and the J gene end by 1 base; junction bases not matched to a gene: 11. CDR1 SGHTA and CDR2 FQGNSA come from the germline V gene. CDR3 bases: TGTGCCAGCAGCCAGGGGACAGGGGTTAGTTGGAGCAATCAGCCCCAGCATTTT. This gives the protein CASSQGTGVSWSNQPQHF. Filled out from reference TRBV7-2 and TRBJ1-5, the complete variable domain reads GAGVSQSPSNKVTEKGKDVELRCDPISGHTALYWYRQSLGQGLEFLIYFQGNSAPDKSGLPSDRFSAERTGGSVSTLTIQRTQQEDSAVYLCASSQGTGVSWSNQPQHFGDGTRLSIL.